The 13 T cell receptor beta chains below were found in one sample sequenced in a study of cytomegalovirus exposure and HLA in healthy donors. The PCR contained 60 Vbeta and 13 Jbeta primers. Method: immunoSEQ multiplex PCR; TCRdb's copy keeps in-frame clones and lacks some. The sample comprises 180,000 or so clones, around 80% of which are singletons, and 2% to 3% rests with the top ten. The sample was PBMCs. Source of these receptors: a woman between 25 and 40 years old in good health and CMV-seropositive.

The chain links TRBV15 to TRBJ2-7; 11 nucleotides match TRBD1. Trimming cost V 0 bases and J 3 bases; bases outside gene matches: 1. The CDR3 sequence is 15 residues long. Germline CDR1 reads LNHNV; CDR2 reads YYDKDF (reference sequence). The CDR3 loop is CATSREGTGGYEQYF. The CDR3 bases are TGTGCCACCAGCAGAGAGGGGACAGGGGGCTACGAGCAGTACTTC. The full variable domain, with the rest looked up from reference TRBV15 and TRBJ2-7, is DAMVIQNPRYQVTQFGKPVTLSCSQTLNHNVMYWYQQKSSQAPKLLFHYYDKDFNNEADTPDNFQSRRPNTSFCFLDIRSPGLGDTAMYLCATSREGTGGYEQYFGPGTRLTVT.

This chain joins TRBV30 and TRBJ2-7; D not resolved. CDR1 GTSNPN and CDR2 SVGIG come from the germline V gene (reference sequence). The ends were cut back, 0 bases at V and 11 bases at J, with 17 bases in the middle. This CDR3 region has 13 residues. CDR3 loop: CAWSVPPLYRKYF. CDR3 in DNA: TGTGCCTGGAGTGTACCTCCCCTCTACCGAAAGTACTTC.

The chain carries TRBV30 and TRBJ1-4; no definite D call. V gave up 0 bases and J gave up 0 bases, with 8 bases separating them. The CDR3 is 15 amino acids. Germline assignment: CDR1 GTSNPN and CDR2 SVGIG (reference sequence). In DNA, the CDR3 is TGTGCCTGGAGTGTACTAGGAACAACTAATGAAAAACTGTTTTTT. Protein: CAWSVLGTTNEKLFF. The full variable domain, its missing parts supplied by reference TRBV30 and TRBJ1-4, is SQTIHQWPATLVQPVGSPLSLECTVEGTSNPNLYWYRQAAGRGLQLLFYSVGIGQISSEVPQNLSASRPQDRQFILSSKKLLLSDSGFYLCAWSVLGTTNEKLFFGSGTQLSVL.

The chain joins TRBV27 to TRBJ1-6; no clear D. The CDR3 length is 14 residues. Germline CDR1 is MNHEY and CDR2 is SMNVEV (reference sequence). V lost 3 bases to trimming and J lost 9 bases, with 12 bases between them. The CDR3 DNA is TGTGCCAGCAGTTTCGGGGAGGTGGGTTCACCCCTCCACTTT. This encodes CASSFGEVGSPLHF.

CDR3 bases: TGTGCCAGCAGCTTCGACAGGGAAGGCTATGGCTACACCTTC. Protein: CASSFDREGYGYTF. The V and J genes are TRBV7-2 and TRBJ1-2, with TRBD1 identical over 7 bases. The CDR3 is 14 amino acids. Germline assignment: CDR1 SGHTA and CDR2 FQGNSA. V shed 3 bases, J shed 4 bases, and the junction held 5 bases outside the gene matches.

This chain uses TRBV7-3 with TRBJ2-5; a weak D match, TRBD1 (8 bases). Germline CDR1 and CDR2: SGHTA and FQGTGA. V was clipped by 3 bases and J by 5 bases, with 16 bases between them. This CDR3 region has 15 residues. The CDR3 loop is CASSFDRGGGETQYF. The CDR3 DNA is TGTGCCAGCAGCTTCGACAGGGGAGGGGGGGAGACCCAGTACTTC.

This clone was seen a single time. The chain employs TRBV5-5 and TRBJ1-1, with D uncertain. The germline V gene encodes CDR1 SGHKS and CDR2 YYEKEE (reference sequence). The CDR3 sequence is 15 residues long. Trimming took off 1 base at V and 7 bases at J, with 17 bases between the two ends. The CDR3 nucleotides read TGTGCCAGCAGCTTGCCCCCCGGCCCTGAGGTTGAAGCTTTCTTT. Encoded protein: CASSLPPGPEVEAFF.

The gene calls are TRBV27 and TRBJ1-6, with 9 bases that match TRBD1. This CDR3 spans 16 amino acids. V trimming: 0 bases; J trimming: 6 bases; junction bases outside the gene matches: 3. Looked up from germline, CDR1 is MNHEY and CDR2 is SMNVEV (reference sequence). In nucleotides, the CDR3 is TGTGCCAGCAGTTTATCAACAGGGGGCAGTAATTCACCCCTCCACTTT. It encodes CASSLSTGGSNSPLHF.

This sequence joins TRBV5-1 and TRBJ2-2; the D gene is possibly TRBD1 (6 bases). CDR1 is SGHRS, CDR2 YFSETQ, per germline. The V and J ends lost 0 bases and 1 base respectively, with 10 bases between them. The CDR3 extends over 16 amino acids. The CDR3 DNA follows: TGCGCCAGCAGCTTGGACGGCAGGGGGAACACCGGGGAGCTGTTTTTT. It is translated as CASSLDGRGNTGELFF.

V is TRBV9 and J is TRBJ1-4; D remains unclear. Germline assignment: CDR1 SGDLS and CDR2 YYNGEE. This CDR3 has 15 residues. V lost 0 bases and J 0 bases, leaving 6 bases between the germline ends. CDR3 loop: CASSVGPTTNEKLFF. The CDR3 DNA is TGTGCCAGCAGCGTAGGTCCAACAACTAATGAAAAACTGTTTTTT. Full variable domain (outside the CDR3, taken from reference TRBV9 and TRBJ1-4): DSGVTQTPKHLITATGQRVTLRCSPRSGDLSVYWYQQSLDQGLQFLIQYYNGEERAKGNILERFSAQQFPDLHSELNLSSLELGDSALYFCASSVGPTTNEKLFFGSGTQLSVL.

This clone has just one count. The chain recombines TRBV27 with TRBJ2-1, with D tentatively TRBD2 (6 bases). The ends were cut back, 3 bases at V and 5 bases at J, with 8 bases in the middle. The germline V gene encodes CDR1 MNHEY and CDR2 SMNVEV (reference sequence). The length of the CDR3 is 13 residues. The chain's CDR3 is CASSFRGNNEQFF. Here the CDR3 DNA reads TGTGCCAGCAGTTTTCGGGGGAACAATGAGCAGTTCTTC.

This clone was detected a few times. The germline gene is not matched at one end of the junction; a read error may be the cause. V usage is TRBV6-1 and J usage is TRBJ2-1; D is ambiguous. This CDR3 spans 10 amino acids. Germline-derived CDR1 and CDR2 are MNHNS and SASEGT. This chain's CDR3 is CASSEVGLLF. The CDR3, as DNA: TGTGCCAGCAGTGAAGTGGGCCTACTCTTC.

The CDR3 region is CAISEGQGSRYGELFF. CDR3 coding DNA: TGTGCCATCAGTGAAGGACAGGGGAGTAGGTACGGGGAGCTGTTTTTT. This rearrangement joins TRBV10-3 to TRBJ2-2; 9 bases match TRBD1. V lost 3 bases, J lost 7 bases, and 9 bases stayed unmatched. The CDR3 spans 16 residues. Germline CDR1 is ENHRY and CDR2 is SYGVKD.